Listed below are T cell receptor beta chains from one sample, sequenced in a study of shared clonotypes between healthy human individuals. Using immunoSEQ multiplex PCR, the repertoire was profiled, and TCRdb retains in-frame clones only, with some absent. The repertoire includes around 200,000 clones, 65% to 70% of them detected once, and over 9.5% sits in the top ten. The material sequenced was memory CD4+ T cells sorted from blood. The receptor set was obtained from a man aged 25-40 years in good health. The CDR3 runs from the conserved cysteine through the conserved F or W. The order of the fields is D gene, clone size, CDR3 length, V gene, J gene, CDR3 protein, CDR3 DNA. A D gene is named only where the DNA matches it firmly. Size is omitted from some rows. Given values are once, few, many or a class for expanded clones.

D gene: TRBD2
clone size: few
CDR3 length: 13
V gene: TRBV2
J gene: TRBJ2-7
CDR3 protein: CASARGEYDEQYF
CDR3 DNA: TGTGCCAGCGCCCGGGGGGAGTACGACGAGCAGTACTTC

D gene: .
clone size: .
CDR3 length: 14
V gene: TRBV30
J gene: TRBJ1-2
CDR3 protein: CAWRERDDFYGYTF
CDR3 DNA: TGTGCCTGGCGGGAGAGGGACGACTTCTATGGCTACACCTTC

D gene: TRBD2
clone size: few
CDR3 length: 13
V gene: TRBV5-1
J gene: TRBJ2-3
CDR3 protein: CASSLETSGSKYF
CDR3 DNA: TGCGCCAGCAGCTTGGAGACTAGCGGGAGCAAGTATTTT

D gene: TRBD2
clone size: .
CDR3 length: 15
V gene: TRBV7-3
J gene: TRBJ2-1
CDR3 protein: CASSPGLAGDNEQFF
CDR3 DNA: TGTGCCAGCAGCCCGGGACTAGCGGGTGACAATGAGCAGTTCTTC

D gene: .
clone size: .
CDR3 length: 15
V gene: TRBV4-2
J gene: TRBJ2-3
CDR3 protein: CASRPGMMGTDTQYF
CDR3 DNA: TGTGCCAGCAGACCAGGGATGATGGGCACAGATACGCAGTATTTT

D gene: TRBD2
clone size: few
CDR3 length: 15
V gene: TRBV7-9
J gene: TRBJ2-1
CDR3 protein: CASSPSGGSYNEQFF
CDR3 DNA: TGTGCCAGCAGCCCTAGCGGGGGATCCTACAATGAGCAGTTCTTC

D gene: TRBD2
clone size: .
CDR3 length: 14
V gene: TRBV5-1
J gene: TRBJ2-1
CDR3 protein: CASSRTSGRAEQFF
CDR3 DNA: TGCGCCAGCAGCCGGACTAGCGGGAGGGCTGAGCAGTTCTTC

D gene: TRBD2
clone size: .
CDR3 length: 16
V gene: TRBV30
J gene: TRBJ2-3
CDR3 protein: CAWKLAGGPHTDTQYF
CDR3 DNA: TGTGCCTGGAAACTAGCGGGAGGACCTCACACAGATACGCAGTATTTT

D gene: TRBD2
clone size: .
CDR3 length: 14
V gene: TRBV30
J gene: TRBJ2-1
CDR3 protein: CAWASGSSSDEQFF
CDR3 DNA: TGTGCCTGGGCTAGCGGGAGCTCATCGGATGAGCAGTTCTTC

D gene: .
clone size: few
CDR3 length: 14
V gene: TRBV5-4
J gene: TRBJ2-3
CDR3 protein: CASSLYTLVDTQYF
CDR3 DNA: TGTGCCAGCAGCTTATATACACTGGTAGATACGCAGTATTTT

D gene: TRBD2
clone size: once
CDR3 length: 14
V gene: TRBV30
J gene: TRBJ2-1
CDR3 protein: CAWSVAGVKNEQFF
CDR3 DNA: TGTGCCTGGAGTGTTGCGGGAGTGAAGAATGAGCAGTTCTTC

D gene: .
clone size: .
CDR3 length: 12
V gene: TRBV5-1
J gene: TRBJ2-7
CDR3 protein: CASSTPSYEQYF
CDR3 DNA: TGCGCCAGCAGCACCCCTTCCTACGAGCAGTACTTC

D gene: TRBD2
clone size: .
CDR3 length: 15
V gene: TRBV18
J gene: TRBJ2-1
CDR3 protein: CASSPKREIVNEQFF
CDR3 DNA: TGTGCCAGCTCACCAAAGCGGGAGATCGTCAATGAGCAGTTCTTC

D gene: TRBD2
clone size: .
CDR3 length: 12
V gene: TRBV4-2
J gene: TRBJ2-7
CDR3 protein: CASSLTRGEQYF
CDR3 DNA: TGTGCCAGCAGCTTAACGCGGGGGGAGCAGTACTTC

D gene: .
clone size: .
CDR3 length: 13
V gene: TRBV6-5
J gene: TRBJ1-4
CDR3 protein: CASSYVTNEKLFF
CDR3 DNA: TGTGCCAGCAGTTACGTAACTAATGAAAAACTGTTTTTT

D gene: TRBD1
clone size: .
CDR3 length: 14
V gene: TRBV4-1
J gene: TRBJ1-2
CDR3 protein: CASSQDQGGGGYTF
CDR3 DNA: TGCGCCAGCAGCCAAGATCAAGGGGGCGGCGGCTACACCTTC

D gene: .
clone size: many
CDR3 length: 15
V gene: TRBV7-9
J gene: TRBJ2-5
CDR3 protein: CASSLALGGTGTQYF
CDR3 DNA: TGTGCCAGCAGCTTAGCTTTGGGGGGAACTGGGACCCAGTACTTC

D gene: TRBD1
clone size: .
CDR3 length: 16
V gene: TRBV11-2
J gene: TRBJ2-5
CDR3 protein: CASSLSTTGGQETQYF
CDR3 DNA: TGTGCCAGCAGCCTTTCGACAACAGGGGGACAAGAGACCCAGTACTTC

D gene: .
clone size: .
CDR3 length: 14
V gene: TRBV4-3
J gene: TRBJ2-7
CDR3 protein: CASSQGELAHEQYF
CDR3 DNA: TGCGCCAGCAGCCAAGGGGAACTAGCACACGAGCAGTACTTC

D gene: .
clone size: .
CDR3 length: 13
V gene: TRBV7-2
J gene: TRBJ2-2
CDR3 protein: CASSLVVPGGLFF
CDR3 DNA: TGTGCCAGCAGCTTAGTCGTTCCTGGGGGGCTGTTTTTT

D gene: .
clone size: few
CDR3 length: 16
V gene: TRBV5-1
J gene: TRBJ2-7
CDR3 protein: CASSTSDGEGPYEQYF
CDR3 DNA: TGCGCCAGCAGCACTTCGGACGGTGAGGGTCCCTACGAGCAGTACTTC

D gene: .
clone size: .
CDR3 length: 16
V gene: TRBV11-2
J gene: TRBJ2-7
CDR3 protein: CASSFERGASYYEQYF
CDR3 DNA: TGTGCCAGCAGCTTTGAAAGGGGGGCGTCCTACTACGAGCAGTACTTC

D gene: .
clone size: .
CDR3 length: 15
V gene: TRBV18
J gene: TRBJ2-1
CDR3 protein: CASSPDAGSYNEQFF
CDR3 DNA: TGTGCCAGCTCACCAGACGCAGGCTCCTACAATGAGCAGTTCTTC

D gene: .
clone size: .
CDR3 length: 16
V gene: TRBV14
J gene: TRBJ2-1
CDR3 protein: CASSQLSGSGYNEQFF
CDR3 DNA: TGTGCCAGCAGCCAATTATCCGGGAGTGGCTACAATGAGCAGTTCTTC